The 28 T cell receptor beta chains listed next were all sequenced from one sample in a study of graft-versus-host responses after intestinal transplantation (dated by TCRdb to 2020 to 2022). In the paper's terms, the time point label means: cells obtained before transplantation from donor or recipient. Libraries were made using the immunoSEQ multiplex PCR assay. Not all clones reach the TCRdb copy of this immuneACCESS table, which keeps in-frame sequences only. Checked studies attribute under half of the gap to unresolved V genes and leave the rest unexplained. A total of about 99,000 clones appear in this sample, about nine tenths of them only once. Around 0.07% of the sample comes from the top ten. These receptors have no known antigen. The source was unstimulated CD8+ T cells sorted from spleen or lymph node cells, collected before transplant. Receptor source: a human donor who was the organ donor for an intestinal transplant.

The chain recombines TRBV5-4 with TRBJ2-5; 8 bases align to TRBD2. This CDR3 comprises 16 residues. Germline lookup yields CDR1 SGHNT and CDR2 YYREEE (reference sequence). With 6 bases clipped from V and 5 bases from J, the junction kept 15 bases outside the gene matches. CDR3 DNA: TGTGCCAGCACCCCGAGCGGGAGAAGGCCGGTGGAGACCCAGTACTTC. Amino acid sequence: CASTPSGRRPVETQYF.

The gene calls are TRBV19 and TRBJ2-3, with D unclear. The germline V gene encodes CDR1 LNHDA and CDR2 SQIVND (reference sequence). The CDR3 totals 13 residues. V was pared by 3 bases and J by 2 bases, with 6 bases between. The CDR3 here is CASSIIPTDTQYF. CDR3 DNA sequence: TGTGCCAGTAGTATTATCCCCACAGATACGCAGTATTTT.

The chain uses TRBV27 and TRBJ1-4; D uncertain. Per germline, CDR1 MNHEY and CDR2 SMNVEV (reference sequence). This CDR3 region has 15 residues. The V and J ends lost 1 base and 3 bases respectively, with 9 bases between them. The CDR3 DNA reads as TGTGCCAGCAGTTTATTGGGCGGGTCTAATGAAAAACTGTTTTTT. It specifies CASSLLGGSNEKLFF.

V and J are TRBV19 and TRBJ1-1, with 9 bases fitting TRBD1. The trim removed 3 bases at V and 4 bases at J, leaving 9 bases unmatched. CDR1 and CDR2 (germline): LNHDA, SQIVND (reference sequence). The CDR3 runs to 16 residues. The DNA of the CDR3 is TGTGCCAGTAGTATGGATTGGGACAGGGTAGTCACTGAAGCTTTCTTT. Encoded protein: CASSMDWDRVVTEAFF. Supplemented by reference TRBV19 and TRBJ1-1, the full variable domain reads DGGITQSPKYLFRKEGQNVTLSCEQNLNHDAMYWYRQDPGQGLRLIYYSQIVNDFQKGDIAEGYSVSREKKESFPLTVTSAQKNPTAFYLCASSMDWDRVVTEAFFGQGTRLTVV.

The chain carries TRBV6-5 and TRBJ1-2; D gene unclear. Trimming removed 2 bases from V and 4 bases from J, with 11 bases in between. CDR3 length: 14 residues. Germline CDR1 and CDR2: MNHEY and SVGAGI. The CDR3 DNA is TGTGCCAGCAGTTACGGAGTTCGGGGCTATGGCTACACCTTC. It is translated as CASSYGVRGYGYTF.

The V and J genes are TRBV27 and TRBJ2-1, with D tentatively TRBD2 (6 bases). The germline gives CDR1 MNHEY, CDR2 SMNVEV (reference sequence). V shed 2 bases and J shed 6 bases, with 8 bases lying between them. The CDR3 length is 13 residues. The chain's CDR3 is CASSLQGGNEQFF. CDR3 DNA sequence: TGTGCCAGCAGTTTACAGGGAGGCAATGAGCAGTTCTTC.

The J gene is TRBJ2-7, the V gene TRBV5-4; 8 bases line up with TRBD1. This CDR3 is built from 14 residues. After removal of 4 bases from V and 5 bases from J, the junction contained 8 bases not matched to a gene. Per germline, CDR1 SGHNT and CDR2 YYREEE (reference sequence). CDR3 in amino acids: CASSPWTGSHEQYF. The CDR3 coding sequence is TGTGCCAGCAGCCCATGGACAGGGAGCCACGAGCAGTACTTC.

The chain couples TRBV7-9 to TRBJ1-5; weak D call: TRBD1 (5 bases). V lost 3 bases and J lost 4, with 10 bases in between. Germline V gene lookup returns CDR1 SEHNR and CDR2 FQNEAQ (reference sequence). CDR3 length: 14 residues. This CDR3 reads CASSFGTANQPQHF. CDR3 nucleotide sequence: TGTGCCAGCAGCTTCGGGACTGCGAATCAGCCCCAGCATTTT.

The chain combines TRBV2 with TRBJ1-5, with 7 bases identical to TRBD1. CDR1 and CDR2 from the germline V gene are SNHLY and FYNNEI. The CDR3 has 14 residues. Losses at the gene ends were 6 bases for V and 4 bases for J; bases not matched to a gene: 6. CDR3 coding DNA: TGTGCCAGCAGGGGGACAGATAATAATCAGCCCCAGCATTTT. Amino acid sequence: CASRGTDNNQPQHF.

The CDR3 DNA reads TGTGCCACCACGATCGGGGGGAACTATGGCTACACCTTC. Translating it yields CATTIGGNYGYTF. The genes are TRBV6-6 and TRBJ1-2, with D perhaps matching TRBD1 (5 bases). Germline CDR1 MNHNY, CDR2 SVGAGI (reference sequence). The CDR3 has 13 amino acids. Trimming stripped 10 bases from V and 2 bases from J, with 14 bases between.

The rearrangement links TRBV14 to TRBJ2-1, with no clear D. V was pared by 3 bases and J by 5 bases, with 5 bases between. CDR3 length: 12 residues. Germline values: CDR1 SGHDN, CDR2 FVKESK. Written as DNA, the CDR3 is TGTGCCAGCAGCCAGGCGGACAATGAGCAGTTCTTC. Residues: CASSQADNEQFF.

The chain has TRBV5-1 and TRBJ1-5; perhaps TRBD1 as D (5 bases). The ends were cut back, 3 bases at V and 0 bases at J, with 16 bases in the middle. CDR3 length equals 17 residues. CDR1 is SGHRS and CDR2 is YFSETQ in the germline V gene. CDR3 DNA sequence: TGCGCCAGCAGCTCGGTCCCGACAGACTCTAGCAATCAGCCCCAGCATTTT. It translates to CASSSVPTDSSNQPQHF.

This clone was recorded a few times. The chain employs TRBV4-1 and TRBJ2-7, with TRBD1 matching 9 bases. V shed 6 bases and J 4 bases; nucleotides not matched to a gene: 7. Germline CDR1 is MGHRA and CDR2 is YSYEKL. There are 14 residues in the CDR3. The CDR3, as DNA: TGCGCCAGCAGTCCGGGACAGGGAGGTTACGAGCAGTACTTC. Translation gives CASSPGQGGYEQYF.

This sequence joins TRBV15 and TRBJ2-5, with TRBD2 matching over 10 bases. CDR1 LNHNV and CDR2 YYDKDF come from the germline V gene (reference sequence). The CDR3 loop spans 16 amino acids. With V trimmed by 3 bases and J by 2 bases, 6 bases remained unmatched. CDR3 sequence reads: CATSSVLAGKQETQYF. CDR3 DNA: TGTGCCACCAGCAGTGTACTAGCGGGAAAGCAAGAGACCCAGTACTTC.

This sequence joins TRBV27 and TRBJ2-7; 10 bases map to TRBD2. CDR3 length: 19 residues. Trimming cost V 5 bases and J 2 bases; bases outside gene matches: 18. From germline, CDR1 is MNHEY and CDR2 SMNVEV (reference sequence). CDR3 in amino acids: CASSIPSGSLPVGPYEQYF. CDR3 sequence (DNA): TGTGCCAGCAGTATACCTAGCGGGAGTCTCCCAGTGGGGCCCTACGAGCAGTACTTC.

The rearrangement links TRBV5-1 to TRBJ2-2; 7 positions agree with TRBD2. Germline V gene lookup returns CDR1 SGHRS and CDR2 YFSETQ. The CDR3 is 17 residues long. V lost 4 bases to trimming and J lost 2 bases; unmatched junction nucleotides: 11. In DNA form, the CDR3 reads TGCGCCAGCAGCCGTACTAGCGTCGGACTAAACACCGGGGAGCTGTTTTTT. Residues: CASSRTSVGLNTGELFF.

The V gene is TRBV19, the J gene TRBJ1-1; D remains unclear. The germline V gene has CDR1 LNHDA and CDR2 SQIVND (reference sequence). The length of the CDR3 is 11 residues. Trimming stripped 6 bases from V and 0 bases from J, with 2 bases between. In nucleotides, the CDR3 is TGTGCCAGTAGCGTGAACACTGAAGCTTTCTTT. Translating it yields CASSVNTEAFF.

The chain recombines TRBV10-2 with TRBJ2-3, with 14 bases fitting TRBD2. J lost 3 bases, V lost 6 bases, and 5 bases had no gene match. The CDR3 consists of 16 residues. Germline V gives CDR1 WSHSY, CDR2 SAAADI. CDR3 nucleotide sequence: TGCGCCAGCAGGGGACTAGCGGGGGTTCCAACAGATACGCAGTATTTT. This translates into CASRGLAGVPTDTQYF.

The chain recombines TRBV4-2 with TRBJ2-2, with 7 bases lining up with TRBD2. V lost 0 bases to trimming and J lost 4 bases; unmatched junction nucleotides: 5. CDR1 and CDR2 (germline): LGHNA, YNFKEQ. The CDR3 runs 16 residues. The CDR3 loop reads CASSQDRAGPTGELFF. The CDR3 nucleotides are TGTGCCAGCAGCCAAGATCGAGCGGGGCCCACCGGGGAGCTGTTTTTT.

The V gene is TRBV5-6, the J gene TRBJ1-1; TRBD1 is a possible D gene (5 bases). This CDR3 spans 12 amino acids. V was cut by 3 bases and J by 10 bases, with 13 bases left in between. Germline V gene sequence: CDR1 SGHDT, CDR2 YYEEEE. The DNA for the CDR3 is TGTGCCAGCAGCTCCAGAGCGGGGCGAGCTTTCTTT. It specifies CASSSRAGRAFF. The full variable domain, with the rest looked up from reference TRBV5-6 and TRBJ1-1, is DAGVTQSPTHLIKTRGQQVTLRCSPKSGHDTVSWYQQALGQGPQFIFQYYEEEERQRGNFPDRFSGHQFPNYSSELNVNALLLGDSALYLCASSSRAGRAFFGQGTRLTVV.

The V and J genes are TRBV11-1 and TRBJ1-1; D unresolved. With 6 bases removed from V and 6 bases from J, the gap between germline ends came to 8 bases. Germline lookup yields CDR1 SGHAT and CDR2 FQDESV (reference sequence). This CDR3 has 11 amino acids. As DNA, the CDR3 is TGTGCCAGCAGTTACGCGTCTGAAGCTTTCTTT. It translates to CASSYASEAFF.

This rearrangement joins TRBV4-1 to TRBJ2-4; no reliable D call. This CDR3 comprises 18 residues. CDR1 MGHRA and CDR2 YSYEKL come from the germline V gene. Between the trimmed V and J ends, which lost 0 bases and 9 bases, there was a span of 24 bases. The CDR3 nucleotides read TGCGCCAGCAGCCAAGACTCGGAGATTAAGAATTCCCCATTCATTCAGTACTTC. It codes for CASSQDSEIKNSPFIQYF.

The chain couples TRBV5-1 to TRBJ2-7; 14 bases fit TRBD2. Germline values: CDR1 SGHRS, CDR2 YFSETQ. CDR3 length: 18 amino acids. The V segment lost 4 bases and the J segment 4 bases; nucleotides outside the gene matches: 13. The CDR3 reads CASSHPGLAGAGVYEQYF. CDR3 DNA: TGCGCCAGCAGCCACCCGGGACTAGCGGGAGCGGGGGTATACGAGCAGTACTTC.

This clone has just a few counts. This rearrangement joins TRBV27 to TRBJ2-7; the D is unclear. The CDR3 consists of 13 residues. The germline gives CDR1 MNHEY, CDR2 SMNVEV (reference sequence). V was cut by 0 bases and J by 6 bases, with 9 bases left in between. CDR3 sequence: CASSLSWSVEQYF. DNA of the CDR3: TGTGCCAGCAGTTTATCGTGGAGCGTCGAGCAGTACTTC.

The chain joins TRBV4-1 to TRBJ1-3; 8 bases map to TRBD1. CDR3 length equals 16 residues. Per germline, CDR1 MGHRA and CDR2 YSYEKL. V gave up 1 base and J gave up 6 bases; unmatched junction bases: 8. CDR3 DNA sequence: TGCGCCAGCAGCCAAGGGGGGGACAGGCCTTCAAACACCATATATTTT. This codes for CASSQGGDRPSNTIYF.

J is TRBJ1-1 and V is TRBV6-5, with D possibly being TRBD1 (5 bases). The CDR3 has 14 amino acids. V gave up 3 bases and J gave up 7 bases, with 15 bases separating them. Looked up from germline, CDR1 is MNHEY and CDR2 is SVGAGI. CDR3 DNA: TGTGCCAGCAGTTATGACACAGGCCTATATGAAGCTTTCTTT. Encoded protein: CASSYDTGLYEAFF.

The chain employs TRBV6-6 and TRBJ1-5; 7 bases map to TRBD1. This CDR3 has 13 residues. V shed 8 bases and J 6 bases; nucleotides not matched to a gene: 7. From germline, CDR1 is MNHNY and CDR2 SVGAGI (reference sequence). The CDR3 DNA reads TGTGCCAGCGTATCAGGGGGAGGTCAGCCCCAGCATTTT. Protein sequence: CASVSGGGQPQHF.

This chain links TRBV6-5 with TRBJ2-2; tentatively, D is TRBD2 (5 bases). CDR1 MNHEY and CDR2 SVGAGI come from the germline V gene. V gave up 11 bases and J gave up 7 bases, with 11 bases separating them. The CDR3 totals 11 residues. CDR3 residues: CAVNRDGELFF. In nucleotides, the CDR3 is TGTGCCGTCAACCGGGACGGGGAGCTGTTTTTT.